Detailed here is one T cell receptor beta chain. This CDR3 region has 13 residues. With 2 bases removed from V and 5 bases from J, the gap between germline ends came to 9 bases. Germline V lookup: CDR1 SEHNR, CDR2 FQNEAQ (reference sequence). Original processing notes: Reference gene primer amplification gave estimated nucleated cell counts. The table came from immunoSEQ multiplex PCR; TCRdb's copy has only in-frame clones and leaves some out. That table supplies the V and J calls and clone size; D and trimming were determined from the DNA. Altogether approximately 70,000 clones are present, 91% being singletons, with the ten largest covering 4.8%. These data come from a study of blood T cell repertoires in COVID-19. Study information: From the United States, Italy and Spain came samples of acute and convalescent COVID-19.

The sequenced sample consisted of peripheral blood. This chain links TRBV7-9 with TRBJ1-2; D ambiguous. This receptor was obtained from a woman aged 60-75 years with active COVID-19. In DNA, the CDR3 is TGTGCCAGCAGCTTATCCGATCTATATGGCTACACCTTC. It specifies CASSLSDLYGYTF.